These 17 T cell receptor beta chains originate from one sample sequenced in a study of cytomegalovirus exposure and HLA in healthy donors (dated by TCRdb to 2016 to 2017). Libraries were made using the immunoSEQ multiplex PCR assay. In its TCRdb copy, this immuneACCESS table keeps in-frame sequences only and misses some clones. Where compared with another copy, unresolved V genes explain less than half of these, and the others have no known cause. Recorded for this sample are 150,000 to 200,000 clones; 84% of them occurred a single time. More than 6.5% of the sample comes from the top ten. Sequencing was done on a sample of PBMCs. The receptors come from a man aged 18 to 29 in good health and CMV-seropositive.

V usage is TRBV4-3 and J usage is TRBJ2-1; TRBD2 matches at 8 bases. Germline CDR1 reads LGHNA; CDR2 reads YSLEER. This CDR3 is 16 amino acids long. Trimming at V came to 1 base and at J to 9 bases, leaving 11 bases not matched to a gene. The DNA of the CDR3 is TGCGCCAGCAGCCAAGTCGTGGCTAGCGGGTGGGGTGAGCAGTTCTTC. This translates into CASSQVVASGWGEQFF.

This sequence joins TRBV29-1 and TRBJ2-5, with D unclear. This CDR3 contains 14 residues. Germline assignment: CDR1 SQVTM and CDR2 ANQGSEA. With 2 bases removed from V and 0 bases from J, the gap between germline ends came to 10 bases. CDR3 region: CSVERALHQETQYF. Written as DNA, the CDR3 is TGCAGCGTTGAAAGAGCCCTCCACCAAGAGACCCAGTACTTC.

The rearrangement uses TRBV6-1 and TRBJ1-4; D call uncertain. This CDR3 is 14 amino acids long. V lost 3 bases, J lost 7 bases, and 12 bases lay in between. CDR1 and CDR2 (germline): MNHNS, SASEGT. The CDR3: CASSEAGMGEKLFF. The CDR3 DNA sequence: TGTGCCAGCAGTGAGGCAGGAATGGGTGAAAAACTGTTTTTT.

There are many counts of this clone. Distinct nucleotide sequences in the sample also encode this CDR3. This sequence joins TRBV5-1 and TRBJ2-7; D is undetermined. Germline CDR1 and CDR2: SGHRS and YFSETQ. This CDR3 is built from 12 residues. Trimming cost V 4 bases and J 0 bases, with 5 bases left between them. The CDR3 region is CASSPDSYEQYF. The CDR3 DNA reads as TGCGCCAGCAGCCCAGACTCCTACGAGCAGTACTTC.

On this clone: The germline gene is not matched at one end of the junction; a read error may be the cause. This chain links TRBV6-6 with TRBJ1-2; D is possibly TRBD1 (5 bases). This CDR3 has 13 residues. The germline V gene has CDR1 MNHNY and CDR2 SVGAGI (reference sequence). CDR3 amino acids: CASSHSPGNGYTF. As DNA, the CDR3 is TGTGCCAGCAGTCACTCTCCAGGGAATGGCTACACCTTC.

The chain has TRBV5-1 and TRBJ2-6; perhaps TRBD2 as D (6 bases). CDR3 size: 17 residues. Deletions cut 3 bases from V and 1 base from J, with 14 bases between. Germline-derived CDR1 and CDR2 are SGHRS and YFSETQ. Here the CDR3 DNA reads TGCGCCAGCAGCTCCGCGGTGGGGGGATCTGGGGCCAACGTCCTGACTTTC. As protein: CASSSAVGGSGANVLTF.

This clone was found once. The chain uses TRBV27 and TRBJ2-7, with 10 bases matching TRBD2. Germline CDR1 and CDR2: MNHEY and SMNVEV (reference sequence). This CDR3 comprises 14 residues. Losses at the gene ends were 10 bases for V and 4 bases for J; bases not matched to a gene: 10. This CDR3 reads CATQAGGPEYEQYF. The DNA for the CDR3 is TGTGCCACCCAAGCGGGAGGGCCAGAGTACGAGCAGTACTTC.

The chain has TRBV7-9 and TRBJ2-2; 7 bases align to TRBD2. The germline V gene has CDR1 SEHNR and CDR2 FQNEAQ (reference sequence). CDR3 size: 16 residues. Trimming at V came to 7 bases and at J to 4 bases, leaving 12 bases not matched to a gene. CDR3 amino acids: CASTHRLALPTGELFF. CDR3 DNA: TGTGCCAGCACCCACCGACTAGCTTTGCCCACCGGGGAGCTGTTTTTT.

The gene calls are TRBV14 and TRBJ2-1; no reliable D call. CDR3 length: 14 residues. Trimming removed 4 bases at V and 6 bases at J, with 13 bases between. The V gene's germline CDR1 is SGHDN and CDR2 FVKESK. The CDR3 DNA follows: TGTGCCAGCAGCCTTAGAGAGACTTTCAATGAGCAGTTCTTC. The encoded protein is CASSLRETFNEQFF.

Worth noting for this clone: Other DNA sequences within the sample encode an identical CDR3. The CDR3 here is CAWSVGGNTIYF. The CDR3 DNA follows: TGTGCCTGGAGTGTCGGGGGAAACACCATATATTTT. This chain connects TRBV30 to TRBJ1-3; no reliable D call. Germline V lookup: CDR1 GTSNPN, CDR2 SVGIG (reference sequence). This CDR3 region has 12 residues. V was trimmed by 0 bases and J by 4 bases, leaving 4 bases between them.

The chain carries TRBV29-1 and TRBJ2-7; 8 bases map to TRBD1. Germline CDR1 and CDR2: SQVTM and ANQGSEA. The CDR3 runs 15 residues. V gave up 3 bases and J gave up 4 bases; unmatched junction bases: 11. The CDR3 DNA is TGCAGCGTTGATAGCCCTGGACAGGGACCTTACGAGCAGTACTTC. It specifies CSVDSPGQGPYEQYF.

The J gene is TRBJ1-4, the V gene TRBV4-3, with unresolved D. This CDR3 has 15 amino acids. Germline V lookup: CDR1 LGHNA, CDR2 YSLEER. V was pared by 4 bases and J by 7 bases, with 16 bases between. The CDR3 protein is CASSPLVGLSEKLFF. CDR3 nucleotide sequence: TGCGCCAGCAGCCCCCTTGTCGGGTTGTCTGAAAAACTGTTTTTT.

This clone has only a few counts. This chain joins TRBV23-1 and TRBJ1-5; perhaps TRBD1 as D (5 bases). TRBV23-1 carries the ORF label, with uncertain function. This CDR3 is built from 14 residues. Trimming left V 4 bases short and J 1 base short, with 8 bases between. For the CDR3, the DNA is TGCGCCAGCAGTCTCCGGGGGAGCAATCAGCCCCAGCATTTT. Protein product: CASSLRGSNQPQHF.

This clone was counted between two and nine times. CDR3: CAIKVPRESSYEQYF. For the CDR3, the DNA is TGTGCCATCAAAGTCCCGCGGGAGAGCTCCTACGAGCAGTACTTC. This chain connects TRBV10-3 to TRBJ2-7; 7 nucleotides agree with TRBD2. This CDR3 comprises 15 residues. The V segment lost 7 bases and the J segment 0 bases; nucleotides outside the gene matches: 9. Germline V gives CDR1 ENHRY, CDR2 SYGVKD.

The sample holds a few counts of this clone. The rearrangement links TRBV27 to TRBJ1-5; the D is unclear. The CDR3 spans 15 residues. Trimming shortened V by 3 bases and J by 0 bases, and 9 bases separated the two germline ends. Germline V gives CDR1 MNHEY, CDR2 SMNVEV (reference sequence). The CDR3 DNA follows: TGTGCCAGCAGTTTCGGGGTTTATAGCAATCAGCCCCAGCATTTT. It codes for CASSFGVYSNQPQHF.

J is TRBJ2-7 and V is TRBV6-1, with TRBD1 identical over 11 bases. This CDR3 comprises 16 residues. V was clipped by 4 bases and J by 4 bases; unmatched bases: 9. The germline CDR1 and CDR2 sequences are MNHNS and SASEGT. CDR3: CASSAQTGTGGYEQYF. DNA of the CDR3: TGTGCCAGCAGTGCCCAGACCGGGACAGGGGGATACGAGCAGTACTTC.

A few counts support this clone. The gene calls are TRBV7-9 and TRBJ1-2; D is perhaps TRBD1 (6 bases). The V end was cut by 2 bases, the J end by 6 bases, with 16 bases between. The CDR3 loop spans 15 amino acids. Looked up from germline, CDR1 is SEHNR and CDR2 is FQNEAQ (reference sequence). The CDR3 sequence: CASSLSGTQGNGYTF. The CDR3 DNA follows: TGTGCCAGCAGCTTATCCGGGACCCAGGGGAATGGCTACACCTTC.